This record concerns one T cell receptor (beta chain) sequence. Its antigen specificity is not known. Base quality data are lacking; no much larger clone is found one base away. In the prospective study, participants were 18 to 89 years old, resided in about two dozen geographic areas of the United States, and were enrolled through a virtual design. Cohort assignment in the prospective study relied on participant-reported clinical history from a screening survey and a study questionnaire. ImmuneRACE Cohort 3 recovered participants were defined by two consecutive negative NP/OP PCR tests, healthcare professional clearance, or symptom resolution. Mobile phlebotomists in the prospective study collected whole blood, serum and a nasopharyngeal or oropharyngeal swab from every participant. Prospective study participants could optionally give additional blood draws and questionnaires over a roughly 2-month period. Before DNA extraction, blood samples from the prospective study were shipped at room temperature or frozen.

This specimen belongs to a study of blood T cell repertoires in COVID-19 (dated by TCRdb to about 2020). Turning to the overall study: Samples from collaborators originated in the United States, Italy and Spain and spanned both the acute and convalescent phases of COVID-19. The material from the prospective study consisted of cDNA or gDNA derived from T cells, B-cell-depleted T cells, or PBMCs. Nearly every sample came with metadata listing a de-identified subject ID, COVID-19 status, age in years and sex. Subjects who had been exposed to COVID-19, were actively infected with it, or had recovered from it provided the deeply sampled blood TCRbeta repertoires that made up the dataset. The repertoires were released in a freely available public database meant as a resource for research on the immune response to SARS-CoV-2. The samples were drawn from the first 160 participants of the ongoing ImmuneRACE study and from 950 to 1,500 subjects provided by 6 global collaborators. HLA class I and class II types, where available, came from metadata supplied by the sample provider rather than from assay-based typing. Overall study results and their limits: How much clinical and demographic metadata was included differed by source and by participant, and the metadata was provided uncurated.

TCRbeta CDR3 regions were amplified from genomic DNA using the immunoSEQ Assay, a bias-controlled multiplex PCR. As for the original processing: The number of nucleated cells in each sample was estimated by amplification of reference gene primers within the assay. To quantify the absolute abundance of each unique TCRbeta CDR3 rearrangement, sequence reads were collapsed and filtered. Productive Simpson clonality was computed per sample as the square root of Simpson's diversity index over productive rearrangements. In its TCRdb copy, this immuneACCESS table keeps in-frame sequences only and misses some clones. Where compared with another copy, unresolved V genes explain less than half of these, and the others have no known cause. V, J and clone size derive from that table, while D and trimming were established from the DNA sequence. The sample records more than 350,000 clones, around 87% of which are singletons. Roughly 0.99% of the sample comes from the top ten.

V and J are trimmed by 1 base and 0 bases, and the gene matches miss 3 bases of the junction. Via the germline V gene (reference sequence), CDR1 is LGHDT and CDR2 YNNKEL. The CDR3, cysteine through phenylalanine, is 16 amino acids long. Only the CDR3 DNA stays, 48 bases, in frame from base 1. Sequencing was performed on PBMCs or T cells enriched from blood (not recorded which). The chain uses TRBV3-1 (or the pseudogene TRBV3-2) and TRBJ2-1; 7 bases in the middle match TRBD2. This TCR derives from a man aged 18 to 29 who had recovered from COVID-19. The DNA sequence is given as TGTGCCAGCAGCCAAGCCGGGACTAACTCCTACAATGAGCAGTTCTTC. This sequence encodes CASSQAGTNSYNEQFF.